This T cell receptor (beta chain) appears in the sequencing data of a study of regulatory T cells in long-lasting Graves disease. Germline V gives CDR1 MNHEY, CDR2 SVGAGI. The CDR3 covers 13 residues. The V and J ends lost 3 bases and 4 bases respectively, with 10 bases between them. The authors built TCR beta libraries using iRepertoire HTBI primers and Arm-PCR of CDR3 regions. MiXCR, run by TCRdb on the multiplex PCR reads, gives a single entry per CDR3 protein. The sample consists of around 450,000 distinct CDR3 sequences, 14% to 15% of them appearing once. As for time point: newly diagnosed GD, antithyroid drugs for less than 3 months. Making the TCR library involved RNA that had been extracted from PBMCs. Study-wide results and limits: Newly diagnosed disease favored TRBV20-1 and TRBJ2-1 over persistent disease.

In its sample, this clonotype was seen a few times. Antigen: not known. This sample also appeared in a second study, on T cells in Graves' hyperthyroidism and ophthalmopathy.

The chain uses TRBV6-5 and TRBJ2-7; D is undetermined. This TCR derives from a woman in her thirties or forties with Graves disease. The starting material was peripheral blood mononuclear cells (PBMCs), obtained at new diagnosis, from a patient treated with antithyroid drugs. The CDR3: CASSYTEHYEQYF. CDR3 coding DNA: TGTGCCAGCAGTTATACAGAACATTACGAGCAGTACTTC.